These 13 T cell receptor beta chains originate from one sample sequenced in a study of T cells after yellow fever vaccination. TCRdb re-analysed the 5' RACE reads in MiXCR, keeping a single row per CDR3 protein. This table holds 110,000 or so distinct CDR3 sequences, 6.5% to 9% found once. The specimen was CD4+ T cells sorted from PBMCs, collected 45 days after the first yellow fever vaccination. The receptor set was obtained from a man between 18 and 29 years old who received the YFV17D yellow fever vaccine.

This clonotype showed up many times. The V gene is TRBV5-1, the J gene TRBJ2-7; no clear D gene. CDR3 size: 12 residues. Germline CDR1 and CDR2: SGHRS and YFSETQ. V dropped 0 bases and J dropped 6 bases, with 7 bases sitting between them. The CDR3: CASSLDSGEQYV. The CDR3 nucleotides read TGCGCCAGCAGCTTGGATTCCGGCGAGCAGTACGTC.

This clonotype has ten or more counts. This chain connects TRBV9 to TRBJ1-6; the match to TRBD1 covers 12 bases. CDR3 size: 16 residues. V shed 2 bases, J shed 10 bases, and the junction held 7 bases outside the gene matches. Per the germline V gene, CDR1 is SGDLS and CDR2 is YYNGEE. CDR3 in amino acids: CASSVRGDRGLSPLHF. Here the CDR3 DNA reads TGTGCCAGCAGCGTGCGGGGGGACAGGGGGCTATCACCCCTCCACTTT.

This clonotype occurred a few times. The chain is built from TRBV6-2 or TRBV6-3 and TRBJ2-3; 11 bases fit TRBD2. The germline V gene has CDR1 MNHEY and CDR2 SVGEGT. Trimming took 5 bases from V and 2 from J; bases not matched to a gene: 12. The CDR3 length is 18 residues. CDR3 amino acids: CASSRKTGTSGFTDTQYF. CDR3 DNA: TGTGCCAGCAGTAGAAAGACCGGGACTAGCGGATTCACAGATACGCAGTATTTT.

A word on this clonotype: This may stem from a read error, because a much larger clone lies one nucleotide away. The chain couples TRBV4-1 to TRBJ2-3, with 10 bases matching TRBD2. The CDR3 totals 15 residues. In germline, CDR1 is MGHRA, CDR2 YSYEKL. CDR3 in DNA: TGCGCCAGCAGCCAACCGACTAGCGGGCCAGATGCGCAGTATTTT. It specifies CASSQPTSGPDAQYF.

In its sample, this clonotype was seen many times. The chain's CDR3 is CASHLYSYEQYF. The CDR3 DNA follows: TGTGCCAGCCACTTATACTCCTACGAGCAGTACTTC. The chain combines TRBV2 with TRBJ2-7, with D unclear. This CDR3 is built from 12 residues. CDR1 is SNHLY and CDR2 is FYNNEI in the germline V gene. The V end was cut by 8 bases, the J end by 0 bases, with 8 bases between.

This clonotype was picked up many times. The chain links TRBV4-3 to TRBJ2-5, with D perhaps assigned TRBD1 or TRBD2 (6 bases each). Deletions cut 1 base from V and 4 bases from J, with 16 bases between. The germline V gene encodes CDR1 LGHNA and CDR2 YSLEER. This CDR3 comprises 16 residues. Here the CDR3 DNA reads TGCGCCAGCAGCCAAGGCTCGAAGGAGGGGGGAGAGACCCAGTACTTC. This encodes CASSQGSKEGGETQYF.

This clonotype was counted at least ten times. V gene TRBV12-3 or TRBV12-4 combines with J gene TRBJ1-5, with 7 nucleotides matching TRBD1. This CDR3 comprises 13 residues. The ends lost 6 bases at V and 8 bases at J; junction bases unmatched: 7. This chain's CDR3 is CASSRGVTEPQHF. CDR3 coding DNA: TGTGCCAGCAGCAGGGGGGTCACGGAGCCCCAGCATTTT.

This clonotype has a count of ten or more. The CDR3 reads CASSPWTSADTQYF. The CDR3 coding sequence is TGCGCCAGCAGCCCCTGGACAAGCGCAGATACGCAGTATTTT. The rearrangement uses TRBV5-1 and TRBJ2-3; perhaps TRBD1 as D (5 bases). The ends were cut back, 4 bases at V and 4 bases at J, with 13 bases in the middle. The CDR3 extends over 14 amino acids. Germline CDR1 and CDR2: SGHRS and YFSETQ.

This clonotype was recorded many times. J is TRBJ2-1 and V is TRBV20-1, with TRBD2 as a possible D gene (6 bases). Trimming removed 1 base at V and 5 bases at J, with 9 bases between. The CDR3 length is 13 residues. Per germline, CDR1 DFQATT and CDR2 SNEGSKA (reference sequence). In nucleotides, the CDR3 is TGCAGTGCTAGAGGGACTACTAACAATGAGCAGTTCTTC. It encodes CSARGTTNNEQFF.

Note on this clonotype: It may be a read error: a sequence one base away is much more abundant. The chain employs TRBV5-1 and TRBJ2-2, with 8 positions matching TRBD1. The V gene's germline CDR1 is SGHRS and CDR2 YFSETQ. The CDR3 runs 16 residues. CDR3 DNA sequence: TGCGACAGCAGCTCGGCGGACAGGGCGAACACCGGGGAGCTGTTTTTT. Its protein is CDSSSADRANTGELFF.

In this sample, this clonotype turned up many times. This sequence joins TRBV2 and TRBJ2-4; D gene unclear. From germline, CDR1 is SNHLY and CDR2 FYNNEI. Trimming stripped 5 bases from V and 4 bases from J, with 9 bases between. CDR3 size: 13 residues. CDR3 sequence reads: CASSQDGKNIQYF. The CDR3 DNA follows: TGTGCCAGCAGTCAGGACGGTAAAAACATTCAGTACTTC.

This clonotype has ten or more counts. The gene calls are TRBV5-1 and TRBJ2-3; a weak D match, TRBD1 (5 bases). This CDR3 has 16 residues. Trimming shortened V by 0 bases and J by 3 bases, and 14 bases separated the two germline ends. Germline CDR1 is SGHRS and CDR2 is YFSETQ. The DNA for the CDR3 is TGCGCCAGCAGCTTGGTGAGGACATTCGAAACAGATACGCAGTATTTT. Translated, it gives CASSLVRTFETDTQYF.

The table lists this clonotype with a few counts. The rearrangement uses TRBV10-3 and TRBJ2-7; 10 nucleotides match TRBD1. V lost 6 bases, J lost 3 bases, and 23 bases stayed unmatched. The CDR3 runs 20 residues. Germline CDR1 and CDR2: ENHRY and SYGVKD. The CDR3 loop is CAISAVPGQGRPELVYEQYV. CDR3 bases: TGTGCCATCAGCGCCGTCCCGGGACAGGGGCGGCCTGAACTGGTCTACGAGCAGTACGTC.